This TCR beta chain was captured in a study of response to subunit inactivated influenza vaccine. Study-level points and caveats: Authors suggested seasonal influenza vaccinations each recruit few new T cells.

TCRdb processed the RT-PCR reads anew with MiXCR; each CDR3 protein has one entry. This sample carries about 540,000 distinct CDR3 sequences, approximately 22% of them seen once, and the ten largest clones take 2.5% to 3%. V lost 0 bases and J 3 bases, leaving 16 bases between the germline ends. The CDR3 extends over 17 amino acids. Per the germline V gene, CDR1 is SGHRS and CDR2 is YFSETQ. In regard to this clonotype: Antigen: not known.

These data were likewise used in another study, on T cells expressing NK-cell markers. That paper states: UMIs accompanied the 5'RACE template switching by which TCR beta cDNA was made. Whether the expanded NKG2C+ T cell clones recognized HCMV remained unclear.

Sequencing used CD4+ T cells sorted from PBMCs, obtained 11 to 12 days after vaccination. This chain uses TRBV5-1 with TRBJ1-3; D possibly corresponds to TRBD1 (5 bases). The source is a middle-aged man who received an inactivated influenza vaccine. CDR3 DNA: TGCGCCAGCAGCTTGGGTGGATCTGGGGCGCGTGGAAACACCATATATTTT. The encoded protein is CASSLGGSGARGNTIYF.